This T cell receptor (beta chain) was obtained from a study of molecular identifiers for immune sequencing clone quantification. Study-wide points: Clonotypes topping 20 RNA copies carried over 97% of effector molecules but under 1% of naive ones.

Library preparation followed earlier protocols using designated TCR primers. TCRdb recomputed calls from the PCR reads with MiXCR, one row per CDR3 protein. Among about 640,000 distinct CDR3 sequences, just under 20% were seen once, and the ten largest hold under 0.95%. About this clonotype: The antigen remains unidentified. A junction boundary mismatches the germline segment, possibly from a read error.

The CDR3 is 12 amino acids. The germline CDR1 and CDR2 sequences are MNHEY and SVGAGI. Material for sequencing was naive CD8+ T cells from blood, with Jurkat cell RNA spiked in. Subset in this sample: FACS-sorted CD8+CD4-CCR7+CD45RA+ naive T cells. This sequence joins TRBV6-5 and TRBJ2-7; no firm D call. The origin of this receptor is a human donor in good health. Some libraries in this study had Jurkat cell RNA spiked in. Here the CDR3 DNA reads TGTGCCAGCAGTTTCGGTCCCTACGAGCGGTACTTC. This translates into CASSFGPYERYF.